This TCR beta chain was identified during a study of cytomegalovirus exposure and HLA in healthy donors. On the study more broadly: Caucasian-associated ancestry cluster membership applied to over 80% of approximately 400 genotyped donors. Study results and limitations: A later analysis found TCR association rates differed by HLA locus, highest for DRB1 and lowest for HLA-C. Excluded: some indistinguishable V segments such as TRBV6-2 and TRBV6-3.

The CDR3 has 16 amino acids. V was pared by 5 bases and J by 0 bases, with 13 bases between. CDR1 and CDR2 (germline): SEHNR, FQNEAQ (reference sequence). The PCR ran on 60 Vbeta and 13 Jbeta primers. Only in-frame clones appear in the TCRdb table, and some are missing; sequencing was by immunoSEQ multiplex PCR. Of 180,000 or so clones in the sample, about four fifths were seen once. In regard to this clone: Its antigen is still unknown.

Material for sequencing was PBMCs. The receptor was isolated from a female donor in good health and CMV-seronegative. The chain uses TRBV7-9 and TRBJ2-2, with a possible D match to TRBD1 (6 bases). The CDR3 sequence is CASSGNRAANTGELFF. CDR3 nucleotides: TGTGCCAGCAGCGGAAACAGGGCCGCGAACACCGGGGAGCTGTTTTTT.